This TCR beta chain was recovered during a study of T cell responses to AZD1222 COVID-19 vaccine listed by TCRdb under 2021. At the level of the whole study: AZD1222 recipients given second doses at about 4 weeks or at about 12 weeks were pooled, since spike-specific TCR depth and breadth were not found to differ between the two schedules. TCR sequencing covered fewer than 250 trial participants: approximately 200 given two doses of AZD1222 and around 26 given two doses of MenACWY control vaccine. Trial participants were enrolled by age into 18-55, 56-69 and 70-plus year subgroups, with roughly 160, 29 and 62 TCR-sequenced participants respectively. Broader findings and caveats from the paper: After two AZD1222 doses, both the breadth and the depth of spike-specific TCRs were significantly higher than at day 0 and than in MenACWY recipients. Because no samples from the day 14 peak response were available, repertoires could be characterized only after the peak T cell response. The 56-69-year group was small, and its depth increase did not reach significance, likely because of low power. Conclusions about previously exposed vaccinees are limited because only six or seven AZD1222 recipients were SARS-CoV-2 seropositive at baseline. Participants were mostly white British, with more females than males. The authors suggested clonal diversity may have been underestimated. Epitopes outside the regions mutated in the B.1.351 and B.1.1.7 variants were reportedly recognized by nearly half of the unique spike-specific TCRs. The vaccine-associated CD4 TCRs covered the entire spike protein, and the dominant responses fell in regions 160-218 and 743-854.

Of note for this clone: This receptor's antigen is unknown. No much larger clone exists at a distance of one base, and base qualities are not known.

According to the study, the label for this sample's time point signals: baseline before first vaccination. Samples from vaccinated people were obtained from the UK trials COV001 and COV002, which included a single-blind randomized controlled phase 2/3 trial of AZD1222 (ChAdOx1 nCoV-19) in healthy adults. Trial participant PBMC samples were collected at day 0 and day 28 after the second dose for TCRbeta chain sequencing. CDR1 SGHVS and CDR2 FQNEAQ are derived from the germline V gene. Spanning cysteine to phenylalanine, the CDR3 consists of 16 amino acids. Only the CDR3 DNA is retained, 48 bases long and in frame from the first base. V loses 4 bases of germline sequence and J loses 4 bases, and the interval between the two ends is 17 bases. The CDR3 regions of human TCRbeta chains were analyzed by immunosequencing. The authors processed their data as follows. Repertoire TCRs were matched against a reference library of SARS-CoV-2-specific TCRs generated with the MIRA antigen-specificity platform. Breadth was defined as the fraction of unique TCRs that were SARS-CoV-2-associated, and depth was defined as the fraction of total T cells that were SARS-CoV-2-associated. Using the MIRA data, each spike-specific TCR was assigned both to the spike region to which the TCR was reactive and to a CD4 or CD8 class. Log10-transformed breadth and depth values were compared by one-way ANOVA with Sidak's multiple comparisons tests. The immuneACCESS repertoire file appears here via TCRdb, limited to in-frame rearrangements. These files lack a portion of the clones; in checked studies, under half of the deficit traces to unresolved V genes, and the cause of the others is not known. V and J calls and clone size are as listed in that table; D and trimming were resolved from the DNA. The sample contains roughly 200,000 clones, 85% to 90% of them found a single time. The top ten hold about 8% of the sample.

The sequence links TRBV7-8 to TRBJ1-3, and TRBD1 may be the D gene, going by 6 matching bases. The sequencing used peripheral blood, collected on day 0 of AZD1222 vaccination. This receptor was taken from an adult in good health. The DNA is TGTGCCAGCAGCTCCCGGGGGGGGGCTTCGGGAAACACCATATATTTT. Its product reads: CASSSRGGASGNTIYF.